This T cell receptor (beta chain) is from a study of cytomegalovirus exposure and HLA in healthy donors. Study-level points and caveats: Among TCR beta chains, those listed as cytomegalovirus-associated numbered more than 150. Diagnosis of cytomegalovirus status made by the classifier reportedly showed high specificity and sensitivity. Through in vitro validation, a few CMV-associated chains were shown to be specific for CMV antigens.

This CDR3 region has 13 residues. Losses at the gene ends were 7 bases for V and 7 bases for J; bases not matched to a gene: 5. CDR1 is MNHNS and CDR2 is SASEGT in the germline V gene. The assay was immunoSEQ multiplex PCR, and TCRdb's table has in-frame clones only and misses some. The sample yields over 150,000 clones, 85% seen once. Of note for this clone: Its specificity is not known.

The chain couples TRBV6-1 to TRBJ2-4, with TRBD1 matching 9 bases. The sample taken for sequencing was PBMCs. The sequence came from a young man in good health and CMV-seropositive. For the CDR3, the DNA is TGTGCCAGCATGGGGACAGGGTCGAACATTCAGTACTTC. Protein sequence: CASMGTGSNIQYF.